The 21 T cell receptor beta chains presented below share a single source sample, sequenced in a study of CD8 T cells in Susac syndrome. RNA totalling about 0.45 to 1 ug underwent reverse transcription with random hexamers. MiXCR, run by TCRdb on the immunoSEQ multiplex PCR reads, gives a single entry per CDR3 protein. The data hold about 90,000 distinct CDR3 sequences, with approximately 96% observed a single time. The source material was CD8+ T cells from PBMCs. The receptors originated from a human donor with Susac syndrome.

This chain connects TRBV18 to TRBJ2-7, with D perhaps matching TRBD1 (6 bases). In germline, CDR1 is KGHSH, CDR2 LQKENI. Trimming shortened V by 0 bases and J by 2 bases, and 11 bases separated the two germline ends. The CDR3 covers 15 residues. The CDR3 DNA reads as TGTGCCAGCTCACCACCGGGCAGGGGTGCCTACGAGCAGTACTTC. It is translated as CASSPPGRGAYEQYF. Together with reference TRBV18 and TRBJ2-7, the CDR3 gives the full variable domain: NAGVMQNPRHLVRRRGQEARLRCSPMKGHSHVYWYRQLPEEGLKFMVYLQKENIIDESGMPKERFSAEFPKEGPSILRIQQVVRGDSAAYFCASSPPGRGAYEQYFGPGTRLTVT.

CDR3 in DNA: TGCGCCAGCAGCCCTCATACCCTCGGGTCGACTGACGAGCAGTACTTC. It codes for CASSPHTLGSTDEQYF. The V gene is TRBV4-3, the J gene TRBJ2-7; D gene uncertain. Per germline, CDR1 LGHNA and CDR2 YSLEER. Trimming pared 4 bases from V and 5 bases from J, leaving 21 bases between. The CDR3 sequence is 16 residues long.

The V and J genes are TRBV7-2 and TRBJ2-3; D is undetermined. The CDR3 extends over 13 amino acids. With 1 base removed from V and 3 bases from J, the gap between germline ends came to 5 bases. Germline values: CDR1 SGHTA, CDR2 FQGNSA. The CDR3 loop reads CASSLGPTDTQYF. CDR3 bases: TGTGCCAGCAGCTTAGGGCCAACAGATACGCAGTATTTT.

V is TRBV24-1 and J is TRBJ2-2, with D possibly TRBD1 on 5 matching bases. The CDR3 is 16 residues long. CDR1 is KGHDR, CDR2 SFDVKD, per germline. The V gene lost 3 bases and the J gene lost 2 bases, with 12 bases spanning the gap. The CDR3 is CATSDHMTVNTGELFF. Here the CDR3 DNA reads TGTGCCACCAGTGATCACATGACAGTCAACACCGGGGAGCTGTTTTTT.

The chain joins TRBV6-1 to TRBJ1-1, with D perhaps TRBD1 (6 bases). V was shortened by 6 bases and J by 4 bases, with 9 bases between the two germline ends. The germline V gene has CDR1 MNHNS and CDR2 SASEGT. This CDR3 spans 12 amino acids. DNA of the CDR3: TGTGCCAGCAGAACAGGGAGCACTGAAGCTTTCTTT. It yields the protein CASRTGSTEAFF.

This chain joins TRBV5-6 and TRBJ2-4; TRBD1 is a possible D gene (5 bases). Trimming shortened V by 1 base and J by 6 bases, and 14 bases separated the two germline ends. Per germline, CDR1 SGHDT and CDR2 YYEEEE. There are 15 residues in the CDR3. CDR3 sequence: CASSLRQGFSNIQYF. In nucleotides, the CDR3 is TGTGCCAGCAGCTTGCGGCAGGGATTTTCAAACATTCAGTACTTC. The full variable domain, with the rest looked up from reference TRBV5-6 and TRBJ2-4, is DAGVTQSPTHLIKTRGQQVTLRCSPKSGHDTVSWYQQALGQGPQFIFQYYEEEERQRGNFPDRFSGHQFPNYSSELNVNALLLGDSALYLCASSLRQGFSNIQYFGAGTRLSVL.

This chain uses TRBV28 with TRBJ2-5; D perhaps matches TRBD1 (6 bases). The CDR3 runs 14 residues. Trimming pared 5 bases from V and 1 base from J, leaving 11 bases between. Germline V lookup: CDR1 MDHEN, CDR2 SYDVKM. CDR3 coding DNA: TGTGCCAGCAGTCCTTGGACAGTCCAAGAGACCCAGTACTTC. Translation: CASSPWTVQETQYF.

The chain has TRBV5-6 and TRBJ2-3, with D unresolved. The CDR3 is 13 amino acids. Germline lookup yields CDR1 SGHDT and CDR2 YYEEEE. The V end lost 3 bases, the J end lost 4 bases, and 9 bases lay between the germline ends. DNA for the CDR3: TGTGCCAGCAGCTCCTATCCCTCAGATACGCAGTATTTT. This gives the protein CASSSYPSDTQYF. Together with reference TRBV5-6 and TRBJ2-3, the CDR3 gives the full variable domain: DAGVTQSPTHLIKTRGQQVTLRCSPKSGHDTVSWYQQALGQGPQFIFQYYEEEERQRGNFPDRFSGHQFPNYSSELNVNALLLGDSALYLCASSSYPSDTQYFGPGTRLTVL.

The J gene is TRBJ2-7, the V gene TRBV9, with TRBD2 identical over 7 bases. V lost 3 bases and J lost 0; bases outside the gene matches: 6. CDR3 length: 15 amino acids. Germline lookup yields CDR1 SGDLS and CDR2 YYNGEE. The CDR3 is CASSAGGGSSYEQYF. DNA for the CDR3: TGTGCCAGCAGCGCGGGAGGAGGGAGCTCCTACGAGCAGTACTTC.

The chain couples TRBV30 to TRBJ1-2, with a tentative D call TRBD1 (5 bases). V was trimmed by 1 base and J by 3 bases, leaving 12 bases between them. CDR1 is GTSNPN and CDR2 is SVGIG in the germline V gene (reference sequence). The CDR3 covers 14 residues. This CDR3 reads CAWSAPTGDYGYTF. CDR3 coding DNA: TGTGCCTGGAGTGCTCCCACAGGCGACTATGGCTACACCTTC.

This clonotype was picked up one time. The chain recombines TRBV20-1 with TRBJ2-7; the D is unclear. The CDR3 extends over 12 amino acids. From germline, CDR1 is DFQATT and CDR2 SNEGSKA (reference sequence). Trimming removed 2 bases at V and 7 bases at J, with 12 bases between. The CDR3 sequence: CSARTALWEQYF. CDR3 bases: TGCAGTGCTAGAACGGCTTTGTGGGAGCAGTACTTC.

V usage is TRBV4-3 and J usage is TRBJ2-6; D is undetermined. CDR3 length: 15 amino acids. Germline V lookup: CDR1 LGHNA, CDR2 YSLEER. V was shortened by 4 bases and J by 0 bases, with 7 bases between the two germline ends. Here the CDR3 reads CASSPGPSGANVLTF. For the CDR3, the DNA is TGCGCCAGCAGCCCTGGCCCCTCTGGGGCCAACGTCCTGACTTTC.

This clonotype appeared a single time. This chain connects TRBV20-1 to TRBJ2-4; tentative D call: TRBD2 (6 bases). Between the trimmed V and J ends, which lost 3 bases and 5 bases, there was a span of 11 bases. The CDR3 totals 13 residues. CDR1 is DFQATT, CDR2 SNEGSKA, per germline (reference sequence). In nucleotides, the CDR3 is TGCAGTGCTAGGAGGGGCGGGGAAAACATTCAGTACTTC. This codes for CSARRGGENIQYF.

The chain employs TRBV30 and TRBJ1-2; tentatively, D is TRBD1 (6 bases). Germline CDR1 and CDR2: GTSNPN and SVGIG (reference sequence). CDR3 size: 15 residues. V gave up 2 bases and J gave up 4 bases, with 17 bases separating them. This CDR3 reads CAWSRTRGRGYGYTF. DNA for the CDR3: TGTGCCTGGAGTCGTACCAGGGGTAGAGGCTATGGCTACACCTTC.

The chain recombines TRBV20-1 with TRBJ2-7; 11 nucleotides agree with TRBD1. Trimming cost V 6 bases and J 4 bases; bases outside gene matches: 8. This CDR3 region has 14 residues. The germline V gene has CDR1 DFQATT and CDR2 SNEGSKA (reference sequence). The CDR3 DNA reads TGCAGTGCGAGACTCCGGGACAGGGGGTACGAGCAGTACTTC. As protein: CSARLRDRGYEQYF.

CDR3 residues: CASGGGDVRSYEQYF. CDR3 sequence (DNA): TGTGCCAGCGGCGGGGGGGACGTTCGTTCCTACGAGCAGTACTTC. The chain has TRBV25-1 and TRBJ2-7; TRBD2 matches at 9 bases. The CDR3 extends over 15 amino acids. Germline CDR1 and CDR2: MGHDK and SYGVNS. V was pared by 8 bases and J by 1 base, with 9 bases of the junction left unmatched.

The genes are TRBV4-1 and TRBJ2-7; perhaps TRBD1 as D (6 bases). Germline-derived CDR1 and CDR2 are MGHRA and YSYEKL. CDR3 size: 15 residues. Trimming left V 1 base short and J 3 bases short, with 13 bases between. The CDR3 DNA reads as TGCGCCAGCAGCCAAGCAACAGGGTTAGTCTACGAGCAGTACTTC. It codes for CASSQATGLVYEQYF.

The genes are TRBV29-1 and TRBJ1-2; D remains unclear. The germline V and J ends were trimmed by 3 bases and 2 bases, with 4 bases remaining between them. CDR1 is SQVTM, CDR2 ANQGSEA, per germline. The CDR3 consists of 11 residues. Written as DNA, the CDR3 is TGCAGCGTTGAGGAGAACTATGGCTACACCTTC. Translating it yields CSVEENYGYTF.

The gene calls are TRBV20-1 and TRBJ2-3, with D tentatively TRBD2 (6 bases). The ends were cut back, 3 bases at V and 5 bases at J, with 12 bases in the middle. The V gene's germline CDR1 is DFQATT and CDR2 SNEGSKA (reference sequence). This CDR3 is built from 13 residues. The CDR3 bases are TGCAGTGCTAGGGGGGACTTCGTAGATACGCAGTATTTT. It specifies CSARGDFVDTQYF.

J is TRBJ2-4 and V is TRBV4-3; D could derive from TRBD1 or TRBD2 (5 bases each). The germline V gene has CDR1 LGHNA and CDR2 YSLEER. This CDR3 is built from 16 residues. V lost 1 base to trimming and J lost 0 bases, with 10 bases between them. CDR3 coding DNA: TGCGCCAGCAGCCAAGTAGGGACCGGAGCCAAAAACATTCAGTACTTC. This sequence encodes CASSQVGTGAKNIQYF.

The CDR3, as DNA: TGCGCCAGCAGCGTTAGACTAGCGGGCAACAATGAGCAGTTCTTC. Translating it yields CASSVRLAGNNEQFF. The chain couples TRBV5-1 to TRBJ2-1; 10 bases align to TRBD2. The CDR3 extends over 15 amino acids. Germline V gene lookup returns CDR1 SGHRS and CDR2 YFSETQ. V shed 4 bases and J 5 bases; nucleotides not matched to a gene: 6.